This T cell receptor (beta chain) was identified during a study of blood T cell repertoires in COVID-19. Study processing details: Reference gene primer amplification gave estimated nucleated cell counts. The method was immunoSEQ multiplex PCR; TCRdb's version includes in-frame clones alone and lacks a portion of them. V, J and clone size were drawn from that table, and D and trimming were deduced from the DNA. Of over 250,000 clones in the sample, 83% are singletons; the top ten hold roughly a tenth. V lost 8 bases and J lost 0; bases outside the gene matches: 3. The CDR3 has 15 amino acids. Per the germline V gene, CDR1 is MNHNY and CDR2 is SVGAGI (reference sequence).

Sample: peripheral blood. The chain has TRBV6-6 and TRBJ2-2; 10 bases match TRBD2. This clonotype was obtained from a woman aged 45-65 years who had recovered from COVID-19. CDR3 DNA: TGTGCCAGCTCTAGCGGGAGAGCGAACACCGGGGAGCTGTTTTTT. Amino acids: CASSSGRANTGELFF.